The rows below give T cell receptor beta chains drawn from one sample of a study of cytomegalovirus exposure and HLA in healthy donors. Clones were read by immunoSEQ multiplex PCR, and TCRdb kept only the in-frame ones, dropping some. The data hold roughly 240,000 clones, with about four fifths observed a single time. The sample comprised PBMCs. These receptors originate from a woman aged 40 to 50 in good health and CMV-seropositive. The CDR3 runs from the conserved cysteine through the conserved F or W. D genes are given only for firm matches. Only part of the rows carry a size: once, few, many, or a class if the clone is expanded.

CDR3 protein: CASSLGLRDGYTF
CDR3 DNA: TGCGCCAGCAGCTTGGGCCTCAGGGATGGCTACACCTTC
D gene: NA
CDR3 length: 13
V gene: TRBV5-1
J gene: TRBJ1-2
clone size: NA

CDR3 protein: CASSYSLGAPDYEQYF
CDR3 DNA: TGTGCCAGCAGTTACTCTCTAGGGGCCCCCGATTACGAGCAGTACTTC
D gene: NA
CDR3 length: 16
V gene: TRBV6-6
J gene: TRBJ2-7
clone size: NA

CDR3 protein: CASSLGFSGWSSYEQYF
CDR3 DNA: TGTGCCAGCAGCTTGGGTTTTAGCGGGTGGAGCTCCTACGAGCAGTACTTC
D gene: TRBD2
CDR3 length: 17
V gene: TRBV11-2
J gene: TRBJ2-7
clone size: NA

CDR3 protein: CASSRTGDNSPLHF
CDR3 DNA: TGTGCCAGTAGTAGGACAGGGGATAATTCACCCCTCCACTTT
D gene: TRBD1
CDR3 length: 14
V gene: TRBV19
J gene: TRBJ1-6
clone size: NA

CDR3 protein: CASSLGGRTTAGELFF
CDR3 DNA: TGTGCCAGCAGCTTAGGAGGGAGGACTACGGCCGGGGAGCTGTTTTTT
D gene: NA
CDR3 length: 16
V gene: TRBV7-8
J gene: TRBJ2-2
clone size: NA

CDR3 protein: CSSSFVRFFYEQYF
CDR3 DNA: TGTTCCAGCAGCTTCGTGAGGTTCTTCTACGAGCAGTACTTC
D gene: NA
CDR3 length: 14
V gene: TRBV7-9
J gene: TRBJ2-7
clone size: NA

CDR3 protein: CATFNRGNRRTEAFF
CDR3 DNA: TGTGCCACCTTTAACAGGGGGAACCGGCGGACTGAAGCTTTCTTT
D gene: TRBD1
CDR3 length: 15
V gene: TRBV6-6
J gene: TRBJ1-1
clone size: few

CDR3 protein: CSSSLAGGGSNQPQHF
CDR3 DNA: TGTTCCAGCAGCTTAGCGGGCGGGGGAAGCAATCAGCCCCAGCATTTT
D gene: NA
CDR3 length: 16
V gene: TRBV7-9
J gene: TRBJ1-5
clone size: NA

CDR3 protein: CASSSPQSGGQETQYF
CDR3 DNA: TGTGCCAGCAGCTCCCCGCAGAGCGGGGGCCAAGAGACCCAGTACTTC
D gene: TRBD2
CDR3 length: 16
V gene: TRBV7-9
J gene: TRBJ2-5
clone size: NA

CDR3 protein: CASGTGTGGMNTEAFF
CDR3 DNA: TGCGCCAGCGGGACCGGGACAGGGGGCATGAACACTGAAGCTTTCTTT
D gene: TRBD1
CDR3 length: 16
V gene: TRBV5-1
J gene: TRBJ1-1
clone size: NA

CDR3 protein: CASSFKGGVGYGYTF
CDR3 DNA: TGTGCCAGCAGTTTCAAGGGGGGGGTTGGCTATGGCTACACCTTC
D gene: NA
CDR3 length: 15
V gene: TRBV27
J gene: TRBJ1-2
clone size: NA

CDR3 protein: CATSRQGNSYEQYF
CDR3 DNA: TGTGCCACCAGCAGACAGGGGAACTCCTACGAGCAGTACTTC
D gene: NA
CDR3 length: 14
V gene: TRBV15
J gene: TRBJ2-7
clone size: NA

CDR3 protein: CASRDRQGTLRGYTF
CDR3 DNA: TGTGCCAGCAGAGATCGACAGGGGACTTTGAGAGGCTACACCTTC
D gene: TRBD1
CDR3 length: 15
V gene: TRBV6-5
J gene: TRBJ1-2
clone size: NA

CDR3 protein: CAWSRGTGRDEQFF
CDR3 DNA: TGTGCCTGGAGTCGCGGGACAGGGAGGGATGAGCAGTTCTTC
D gene: TRBD1
CDR3 length: 14
V gene: TRBV30
J gene: TRBJ2-1
clone size: NA

CDR3 protein: CASSQEHRGEGETQYF
CDR3 DNA: TGCGCCAGCAGCCAAGAACACAGGGGCGAAGGGGAGACCCAGTACTTC
D gene: TRBD1
CDR3 length: 16
V gene: TRBV4-3
J gene: TRBJ2-5
clone size: NA

CDR3 protein: CASGQALRGTEAFF
CDR3 DNA: TGTGCCAGCGGACAGGCTCTCAGGGGTACTGAAGCTTTCTTT
D gene: TRBD1
CDR3 length: 14
V gene: TRBV6-5
J gene: TRBJ1-1
clone size: NA

CDR3 protein: CASSQVGTGGRNTIYF
CDR3 DNA: TGCGCCAGCAGCCAAGTTGGGACAGGGGGCAGAAACACCATATATTTT
D gene: TRBD1
CDR3 length: 16
V gene: TRBV4-1
J gene: TRBJ1-3
clone size: few

CDR3 protein: CAWNSGGNYGYTF
CDR3 DNA: TGTGCCTGGAATTCAGGGGGTAACTATGGCTACACCTTC
D gene: TRBD1
CDR3 length: 13
V gene: TRBV30
J gene: TRBJ1-2
clone size: NA

CDR3 protein: CASSPAVENYGYTF
CDR3 DNA: TGTGCCAGCAGCCCCGCGGTAGAGAACTATGGCTACACCTTC
D gene: NA
CDR3 length: 14
V gene: TRBV5-4
J gene: TRBJ1-2
clone size: NA

CDR3 protein: CASSQEQGENEQFF
CDR3 DNA: TGTGCCAGCAGCCAAGAACAGGGGGAGAATGAGCAGTTCTTC
D gene: TRBD1
CDR3 length: 14
V gene: TRBV4-2
J gene: TRBJ2-1
clone size: NA

CDR3 protein: CAISSTSGGAELFF
CDR3 DNA: TGTGCCATCAGCTCGACTAGCGGGGGGGCCGAGCTGTTTTTT
D gene: TRBD2
CDR3 length: 14
V gene: TRBV10-3
J gene: TRBJ2-2
clone size: few

CDR3 protein: CAWSVQSGKGYTF
CDR3 DNA: TGTGCCTGGAGTGTACAGTCAGGGAAGGGCTACACCTTC
D gene: NA
CDR3 length: 13
V gene: TRBV30
J gene: TRBJ1-2
clone size: NA

CDR3 protein: CASSTLPRGRTDGKAFF
CDR3 DNA: TGTGCCAGCAGCACATTACCCCGAGGGCGGACAGACGGTAAAGCTTTCTTT
D gene: NA
CDR3 length: 17
V gene: TRBV21-1
J gene: TRBJ1-1
clone size: NA

CDR3 protein: CASSPQGSNEKLFF
CDR3 DNA: TGTGCCAGCTCACCTCAGGGAAGTAATGAAAAACTGTTTTTT
D gene: NA
CDR3 length: 14
V gene: TRBV18
J gene: TRBJ1-4
clone size: NA

CDR3 protein: CASSVRSESGELFF
CDR3 DNA: TGTGCCAGCAGCGTGAGGAGTGAATCCGGGGAGCTGTTTTTT
D gene: NA
CDR3 length: 14
V gene: TRBV9
J gene: TRBJ2-2
clone size: NA

CDR3 protein: CASSSRRGQRNTEAFF
CDR3 DNA: TGTGCCAGCAGCTCGAGGAGGGGGCAAAGGAACACTGAAGCTTTCTTT
D gene: TRBD1
CDR3 length: 16
V gene: TRBV5-4
J gene: TRBJ1-1
clone size: NA

CDR3 protein: CASSSSAVEEYF
CDR3 DNA: TGTGCCAGCAGTTCTAGTGCCGTGGAGGAGTATTTT
D gene: NA
CDR3 length: 12
V gene: TRBV27
J gene: TRBJ2-3
clone size: NA

CDR3 protein: CASSLLLLVTSTDTQYF
CDR3 DNA: TGTGCCAGCAGCTTGTTACTACTAGTGACAAGCACAGATACGCAGTATTTT
D gene: NA
CDR3 length: 17
V gene: TRBV5-6
J gene: TRBJ2-3
clone size: NA

CDR3 protein: CASSAGRYNEQFF
CDR3 DNA: TGCGCCAGCAGTGCCGGGAGGTACAATGAGCAGTTCTTC
D gene: TRBD2
CDR3 length: 13
V gene: TRBV10-1
J gene: TRBJ2-1
clone size: NA

CDR3 protein: CASSIQGVSNQPQHF
CDR3 DNA: TGTGCCAGTAGTATACAAGGGGTGAGCAATCAGCCCCAGCATTTT
D gene: NA
CDR3 length: 15
V gene: TRBV19
J gene: TRBJ1-5
clone size: NA

CDR3 protein: CASSFWDRENEQYF
CDR3 DNA: TGTGCCAGCAGCTTTTGGGACAGGGAAAACGAGCAGTACTTC
D gene: TRBD1
CDR3 length: 14
V gene: TRBV11-3
J gene: TRBJ2-7
clone size: once